The 27 T cell receptor beta chains below come from one sample, sequenced in a study of blood T cell repertoires in COVID-19. The data were produced by immunoSEQ multiplex PCR, yet TCRdb's version contains in-frame clones alone and is incomplete. This table has about 220,000 clones, around 86% appearing once. The sample was peripheral blood. The receptors come from a man aged 30 to 45 who had recovered from COVID-19.

The CDR3 bases are TGTGCCAGCTCACCAGGGGACAATAATTCACCCCTCCACTTT. Protein product: CASSPGDNNSPLHF. V gene TRBV18 combines with J gene TRBJ1-6; D is possibly TRBD1 (6 bases). Trimming pared 2 bases from V and 5 bases from J, leaving 7 bases between. CDR3 length equals 14 residues. Looked up from germline, CDR1 is KGHSH and CDR2 is LQKENI.

This clone was counted only a few times. The CDR3 region is CASSTQGMNTEAFF. The CDR3 DNA is TGTGCCAGTAGTACACAGGGAATGAACACTGAAGCTTTCTTT. V is TRBV19 and J is TRBJ1-1; D might be TRBD1 (6 bases). CDR3 length: 14 residues. Trimming removed 4 bases at V and 0 bases at J, with 9 bases between. Germline CDR1 and CDR2: LNHDA and SQIVND (reference sequence).

V usage is TRBV4-2 and J usage is TRBJ2-2, with D perhaps matching TRBD1 (6 bases). V gave up 4 bases and J gave up 5 bases, with 17 bases separating them. Germline V gene lookup returns CDR1 LGHNA and CDR2 YNFKEQ. This CDR3 comprises 16 residues. The CDR3 loop is CASSRLRTDSTGELFF. In nucleotides, the CDR3 is TGTGCCAGCAGCCGTCTAAGGACAGACTCAACCGGGGAGCTGTTTTTT.

The chain carries TRBV3-1 (or the pseudogene TRBV3-2) and TRBJ1-6; maybe TRBD1 (5 bases). Per the germline V gene, CDR1 is LGHDT and CDR2 is YNNKEL (reference sequence). V was pared by 2 bases and J by 9 bases, with 11 bases between. This CDR3 has 14 amino acids. The CDR3 region has the DNA TGTGCCAGCAGCCAATCCTCGGGACTTTCACCCCTCCACTTT. As protein: CASSQSSGLSPLHF.

This rearrangement joins TRBV10-3 to TRBJ1-1, with TRBD1 matching 9 bases. V lost 4 bases, J lost 0 bases, and 6 bases stayed unmatched. CDR1 is ENHRY, CDR2 SYGVKD, per germline. The CDR3 covers 16 residues. The CDR3 reads CAISARTGVMNTEAFF. As DNA, the CDR3 is TGTGCCATCAGTGCTAGGACAGGGGTCATGAACACTGAAGCTTTCTTT.

The chain has TRBV24-1 and TRBJ2-7, with D possibly being TRBD2 (5 bases). The CDR3 runs to 13 residues. Germline V CDR1 and CDR2: KGHDR, SFDVKD. The V end was cut by 9 bases, the J end by 3 bases, with 14 bases between. The CDR3 DNA sequence: TGTGCCACCCCTGAACGGGGATTCTACGAGCAGTACTTC. Protein: CATPERGFYEQYF.

The chain carries TRBV11-3 and TRBJ2-6; 11 bases line up with TRBD1. The ends lost 7 bases at V and 12 bases at J; junction bases unmatched: 5. This CDR3 spans 13 amino acids. Germline CDR1 is SGHNT and CDR2 is YENEEA. The CDR3 protein is CASTSGTGGVLTF. The CDR3 nucleotides are TGTGCCAGCACCTCGGGGACAGGGGGCGTCCTGACTTTC.

This clone was detected once. The chain is built from TRBV11-3 and TRBJ2-1, with D perhaps TRBD2 (6 bases). Trimming removed 1 base at V and 3 bases at J, with 10 bases between. This CDR3 region has 15 residues. Germline V gene lookup returns CDR1 SGHNT and CDR2 YENEEA. CDR3 sequence: CASSLVGGVYNEQFF. CDR3 nucleotides: TGTGCCAGCAGCTTAGTTGGCGGGGTCTACAATGAGCAGTTCTTC. Looking up the rest from reference TRBV11-3 and TRBJ2-1 gives the full variable domain: EAGVVQSPRYKIIEKKQPVAFWCNPISGHNTLYWYLQNLGQGPELLIRYENEEAVDDSQLPKDRFSAERLKGVDSTLKIQPAELGDSAVYLCASSLVGGVYNEQFFGPGTRLTVL.

The chain links TRBV15 to TRBJ1-1, with unresolved D. The ends were cut back, 6 bases at V and 1 base at J, with 3 bases in the middle. CDR3 length equals 11 residues. Germline V lookup: CDR1 LNHNV, CDR2 YYDKDF (reference sequence). CDR3 coding DNA: TGTGCCACCAGGGCGAACACTGAAGCTTTCTTT. It encodes CATRANTEAFF.

This sequence joins TRBV11-2 and TRBJ1-2; maybe TRBD1 (6 bases). V lost 3 bases and J 2 bases, leaving 13 bases between the germline ends. The CDR3 covers 15 residues. Germline loops: CDR1 SGHAT, CDR2 FQNNGV. DNA for the CDR3: TGTGCCAGCAGCTTGGAGCCAGGGGCAAACTATGGCTACACCTTC. Translation gives CASSLEPGANYGYTF. Full variable domain (missing parts from reference TRBV11-2 and TRBJ1-2): EAGVAQSPRYKIIEKRQSVAFWCNPISGHATLYWYQQILGQGPKLLIQFQNNGVVDDSQLPKDRFSAERLKGVDSTLKIQPAKLEDSAVYLCASSLEPGANYGYTFGSGTRLTVV.

J is TRBJ2-1 and V is TRBV7-9; perhaps TRBD1 as D (7 bases). The CDR3 is 14 residues long. Germline CDR1 and CDR2: SEHNR and FQNEAQ (reference sequence). Trimming pared 8 bases from V and 9 bases from J, leaving 20 bases between. CDR3 sequence reads: CASVRDSFRVEQFF. Written as DNA, the CDR3 is TGTGCCAGCGTGCGGGACAGTTTTCGGGTTGAGCAGTTCTTC.

This clone was detected once. The chain carries TRBV7-2 and TRBJ2-7; a possible D gene is TRBD2 (5 bases). The CDR3 contains 14 residues. With 2 bases removed from V and 2 bases from J, the gap between germline ends came to 10 bases. The germline CDR1 and CDR2 sequences are SGHTA and FQGNSA. The CDR3 region has the DNA TGTGCCAGCAGCTTAAGGACTTACCCCTACGAGCAGTACTTC. This sequence encodes CASSLRTYPYEQYF. The whole variable domain, filled in from reference TRBV7-2 and TRBJ2-7, reads GAGVSQSPSNKVTEKGKDVELRCDPISGHTALYWYRQSLGQGLEFLIYFQGNSAPDKSGLPSDRFSAERTGGSVSTLTIQRTQQEDSAVYLCASSLRTYPYEQYFGPGTRLTVT.

J is TRBJ1-5 and V is TRBV5-1; D is possibly TRBD1 (6 bases). In germline, CDR1 is SGHRS, CDR2 YFSETQ. The CDR3 is 15 residues long. Trimming pared 0 bases from V and 4 bases from J, leaving 11 bases between. CDR3 in DNA: TGCGCCAGCAGCTTGGGGACAGCCGGGAATCAGCCCCAGCATTTT. Translated, it gives CASSLGTAGNQPQHF.

The chain has TRBV6-5 and TRBJ1-5; no clear D gene. V was trimmed by 4 bases and J by 2 bases, leaving 12 bases between them. The CDR3 is 15 residues long. Germline CDR1 reads MNHEY; CDR2 reads SVGAGI. The CDR3 sequence is CASSLMAGGNQPQHF. In nucleotides, the CDR3 is TGTGCCAGCAGTTTGATGGCAGGTGGCAATCAGCCCCAGCATTTT.

The rearrangement links TRBV5-4 to TRBJ2-2, with TRBD2 identical over 8 bases. The CDR3 contains 15 residues. V shed 1 base and J 4 bases; nucleotides not matched to a gene: 3. Germline V lookup: CDR1 SGHNT, CDR2 YYREEE (reference sequence). The CDR3 DNA is TGTGCCAGCAGCTTGCAGCGGGGGAGCACCGGGGAGCTGTTTTTT. Translated: CASSLQRGSTGELFF.

J is TRBJ2-1 and V is TRBV20-1; D perhaps matches TRBD2 (6 bases). CDR1 and CDR2 (germline): DFQATT, SNEGSKA (reference sequence). Trimming cost V 1 base and J 13 bases, with 11 bases left between them. This CDR3 is 11 amino acids long. This CDR3 reads CSARVGTLQFF. CDR3 nucleotide sequence: TGCAGTGCTAGAGTCGGGACTTTACAGTTCTTC.

This clone was detected once. J is TRBJ1-4 and V is TRBV24-1; D not certain. The ends were cut back, 9 bases at V and 2 bases at J, with 9 bases in the middle. There are 13 residues in the CDR3. CDR1 KGHDR and CDR2 SFDVKD come from the germline V gene. The CDR3 bases are TGTGCCACCGGAGGTAGTACTAATGAAAAACTGTTTTTT. It specifies CATGGSTNEKLFF.

CDR3 coding DNA: TGCGCCAGCAGTGAGTTCCAGGGCAGCCACGAGCAGTACTTC. Protein product: CASSEFQGSHEQYF. This rearrangement joins TRBV10-1 to TRBJ2-7; D possibly corresponds to TRBD1 (5 bases). This CDR3 is 14 amino acids long. V shed 1 base and J shed 5 bases, with 12 bases lying between them. Germline CDR1 WNHNN, CDR2 SYGVQD (reference sequence).

The genes are TRBV5-1 and TRBJ1-2, with D possibly TRBD1 on 6 matching bases. This CDR3 has 13 residues. Per germline, CDR1 SGHRS and CDR2 YFSETQ. Trimming took 4 bases from V and 2 from J, leaving 9 bases between them. The CDR3 DNA sequence: TGCGCCAGCAGCATGGGACAAAACTATGGCTACACCTTC. It codes for CASSMGQNYGYTF.

The chain uses TRBV27 and TRBJ2-5, with D possibly matching TRBD1 (5 bases). Germline V gene data show CDR1 as MNHEY and CDR2 as SMNVEV (reference sequence). This CDR3 region has 18 residues. With 1 base removed from V and 5 bases from J, the gap between germline ends came to 23 bases. CDR3 DNA sequence: TGTGCCAGCAGTTTATATCCCCCGGACACGATACTCGGGGAGACCCAGTACTTC. Its translation is CASSLYPPDTILGETQYF.

This clone was recorded only once. The rearrangement links TRBV7-7 to TRBJ2-2; 11 bases align to TRBD2. The trim removed 1 base at V and 1 base at J, leaving 2 bases unmatched. The germline CDR1 and CDR2 sequences are SSHAT and FNYEAQ (reference sequence). This CDR3 comprises 17 residues. CDR3 protein: CASSLVLAGGNTGELFF. The CDR3 bases are TGTGCCAGCAGCTTAGTCCTAGCGGGGGGGAACACCGGGGAGCTGTTTTTT.

The chain carries TRBV2 and TRBJ1-1, with unresolved D. Trimming shortened V by 2 bases and J by 0 bases, and 10 bases separated the two germline ends. Germline loops: CDR1 SNHLY, CDR2 FYNNEI. The CDR3 length is 15 residues. CDR3 nucleotides: TGTGCCAGCAGTGAAATACGGGTCGTGAACACTGAAGCTTTCTTT. Translation: CASSEIRVVNTEAFF.

Comments on this clone: Without the conserved terminal phenylalanine or tryptophan, this CDR3 likely stems from a read error. The DNA is omitted, as the CDR3 cannot be located on it reliably, and the CDR3 follows TCRdb's listing. The genes are TRBV7-6 and TRBJ1-2. The CDR3 spans 11 amino acids, including both terminal residues. From germline, CDR1 is SGHVS and CDR2 FNYEAQ. The CDR3 sequence: CASSLAGALWM.

Only one count was recorded for this clone. J is TRBJ2-7 and V is TRBV6-5, with 7 nucleotides matching TRBD1. The length of the CDR3 is 14 residues. Trimming removed 7 bases from V and 2 bases from J; junction bases left unmatched: 8. Germline CDR1 reads MNHEY; CDR2 reads SVGAGI. The CDR3 region has the DNA TGTGCCAGCACGACGACAGGGTCCACCTACGAGCAGTACTTC. Translating gives CASTTTGSTYEQYF.

The chain uses TRBV10-2 and TRBJ1-4; D perhaps matches TRBD1 (5 bases). The V end was cut by 7 bases, the J end by 5 bases, with 17 bases between. The CDR3 contains 15 residues. Germline loops: CDR1 WSHSY, CDR2 SAAADI. The CDR3 nucleotides read TGCGCCAGCACAACCCCTCGACAGCGAAATGAAAAACTGTTTTTT. Protein: CASTTPRQRNEKLFF.

The J gene is TRBJ1-2, the V gene TRBV5-5, with 8 bases aligning to TRBD1. Trimming removed 4 bases from V and 4 bases from J; junction bases left unmatched: 15. Germline lookup yields CDR1 SGHKS and CDR2 YYEKEE (reference sequence). The CDR3 spans 17 residues. CDR3 residues: CASSARDRTAPRYGYTF. The CDR3 nucleotides read TGTGCCAGCAGCGCCCGGGACAGGACAGCCCCACGCTATGGCTACACCTTC.

This clone appeared once. The chain couples TRBV13 to TRBJ2-7; 7 bases align to TRBD1. The J segment lost 4 bases and the V segment lost 2 bases, leaving 5 bases of the junction unmatched. Germline CDR1 and CDR2: PRHDT and FYEKMQ (reference sequence). The CDR3 consists of 14 residues. The chain's CDR3 is CASSLTGVGYEQYF. The CDR3 DNA reads TGTGCCAGCAGCTTAACAGGGGTCGGTTACGAGCAGTACTTC.